This T cell receptor (beta chain) was sequenced for a study of regulatory T cells in long-lasting Graves disease. With iRepertoire HTBI primers and Arm-PCR of CDR3 regions, TCR beta libraries were built. TCRdb passed the multiplex PCR reads through MiXCR, listing each CDR3 protein once. The sample has approximately 440,000 distinct CDR3 sequences, 23% seen once. This clonotype was counted a few times. What it binds is not known. As to time point: persistent/refractory GD, antithyroid drugs over 5 years with positive TRAb. The authors made the TCR library using RNA they extracted from PBMCs. Peripheral blood, 7 to 9.5 milliliters per patient, was collected in EDTA tubes. Study-wide points: Limited samples may have lowered accuracy. New patients shared about a thousand public clonotypes, fewer than the 2,741 shared by persistent patients. Under persistent disease, TRBV28, TRBJ1-2 and TRBJ2-5 were used preferentially.

The CDR3 totals 16 residues. V was shortened by 0 bases and J by 4 bases, with 12 bases between the two germline ends. Germline V gives CDR1 LGHDT, CDR2 YNNKEL (reference sequence). The specimen comprised peripheral blood mononuclear cells (PBMCs), sampled when the disease was refractory, from a patient treated with antithyroid drugs. The chain carries TRBV3-1 and TRBJ2-2, with D possibly matching TRBD2 (5 bases). The receptor was derived from a female donor with Graves disease. CDR3 loop: CASSQDRLGGTGELFF. The DNA for the CDR3 is TGTGCCAGCAGCCAAGATCGATTAGGAGGCACCGGGGAGCTGTTTTTT.